This TCR beta chain came from a study of T cell therapy after organ transplantation (dated by TCRdb to between 2018 and 2021). For context, the study as a whole: Therapy products were autologous CMV-specific T cells expanded in vitro for 2 to 3 weeks with a peptide pool of 30 HLA class I and II CMV epitopes. Each patient got up to 6 T cell doses, given every 2 weeks, and was then monitored for approximately 30 weeks after finishing therapy. Of the 10 or so patients, eight were classified as clinical responders and two as nonresponders. The median number of CMV-specific T cells given to patients was 1.92 x 10^8, delivered over 2 to 6 intravenous infusions. Blood samples for the short-term post-therapy time point were taken 4 to 8 weeks after therapy ended. An open-label phase I trial of autologous CMV-specific adoptive T cell therapy in solid-organ transplant recipients was the basis for the study, which was a follow-up TRBV repertoire analysis. Only about 85% of the 10 patients had long-term post-therapy samples available.

Taken from cysteine to phenylalanine, the CDR3 has 12 residues. Only the CDR3 part of the read is kept: 36 bases, read in frame from the first base. V and J lose 8 bases and 5 bases, and a span of 14 bases separates them. As encoded in the germline V gene, CDR1 is SQVTM while CDR2 is ANQGSEA. The table lists this clone with a few counts. Its cognate antigen has yet to be identified. No base quality information exists; no much larger clone differs at one position. In the paper's terms, the time point label means: 4-8 weeks after completion of therapy. Patients were solid-organ transplant recipients with drug-resistant/recurrent cytomegalovirus. Some eleven trial participants were selected for repertoire analysis based on availability of post-therapy peripheral blood mononuclear cells. A BD FACSAria III was used to sort viable CD3+CD8+CD4- lymphocytes from PBMCs. The Qiagen DNeasy Kit was used to extract genomic DNA from sorted cells.

Overall study outcomes, separate from this receptor: Marked pretherapy clonal expansions with minimal repertoire change after therapy were observed in nonresponders. Because the cohort was small, confounders such as concurrent antirejection and antiviral medications could not be assessed. Fold change in CD8 clonality after therapy inversely correlated with pretherapy clonality, suggesting less biased repertoires were more receptive to remodeling. Few detected expansions in nonresponders may reflect reduced sample coverage from poor CD8+ T cell yield. Reconstitution after therapy appeared to include not only transferred clonotypes but also endogenous clonotypes that had not been detected in the therapy products.

TRB CDR3 regions were amplified from genomic DNA with the immunoSEQ two-step, bias-controlled multiplex PCR assay. CDR3 libraries were sequenced on an Illumina NextSeq 500. The study's processing was this. The immunoSEQ Analyzer platform was used for the initial alignment and bioinformatics, which included bias normalization against synthetic CDR3 analogs. Annotation of V, D and J genes was based on the definitions in the IMGT database. Further TRBV analyses used VDJtools version 1.1.10 and the R package tcR version 2.2.1.11 with default settings. GLIPH analysis was done using default settings in version 1.0. In CDR3 sequences with at least 5 reads, significant changes in clonotype frequency were tested by a 2-sided binomial test with Benjamini-Hochberg correction (alpha = 0.01). TCRdb mirrors the immuneACCESS table, restricted to in-frame sequences. Some clones are absent from its copies; in checked studies, under half trace to an unresolved V gene, and the reason for the others is unknown. V, J and clone size are taken as reported in that table, and D and trimming were inferred from the DNA itself. This sample has 3,000 to 3,500 clones in its table, and around 69% of those were observed once. Approximately 40% of the sample belongs to the ten largest clones.

The material sequenced was CD8+ T cells from blood, taken after autologous CMV-specific T cell therapy. This chain is built from TRBV29-1 and TRBJ2-3; the D gene is perhaps TRBD1 or TRBD2, as each covers 6 bases. The source of this sequence is a human patient who had received a solid organ transplant and had CMV disease. Some T cells may originate with the graft donor following a transplant. For the CDR3, the sequence is CSSSEGGDTQYF. The bases read TGCAGCTCTTCTGAGGGGGGAGATACGCAGTATTTT.